These T cell receptor beta chains were read from a single sample in a study of beta chain features in type 1 diabetes. Assay used: immunoSEQ multiplex PCR; TCRdb lists only in-frame clones, some missing. The table lists over 15,000 clones, around two fifths of them singletons. Sequences were obtained from stem cell memory CD4+ T cells from blood. All receptors come from a woman aged 40 to 50 in good health. CDR3s include the opening cysteine and the closing phenylalanine or tryptophan. The order of the fields is V gene, D gene, J gene, clone size, CDR3 protein, CDR3 DNA. D genes are given only for firm matches. The listing skips clone size in some rows; elsewhere it reads once, few, many or a size class.

TRBV2	TRBD1	TRBJ2-7	NA	CASKVTGVSGEQYF	TGTGCCAGCAAAGTCACAGGGGTATCTGGAGAGCAGTACTTC
TRBV5-1	TRBD2	TRBJ2-5	NA	CASSKLAGGKETQYF	TGCGCCAGCAGCAAGTTAGCGGGGGGAAAAGAGACCCAGTACTTC
TRBV18	TRBD1	TRBJ1-4	few	CASSPDRLNEKLFF	TGTGCCAGCTCACCGGACAGGCTAAATGAAAAACTGTTTTTT
TRBV19	NA	TRBJ1-5	few	CASRQGSNQPQHF	TGTGCCAGTAGACAGGGAAGCAATCAGCCCCAGCATTTT
TRBV5-4	TRBD2	TRBJ2-1	NA	CASSSPLVGRANEQFF	TGTGCCAGCAGCTCCCCTCTGGTGGGGAGGGCGAATGAGCAGTTCTTC
TRBV5-4	NA	TRBJ1-5	NA	CASSFDPSVDQPQHF	TGTGCCAGCAGCTTTGACCCAAGCGTCGACCAGCCCCAGCATTTT
TRBV6-1	TRBD1	TRBJ1-1	NA	CASTQPGQGTEAFF	TGTGCCAGCACACAACCGGGACAGGGCACTGAAGCTTTCTTT
TRBV10-3	NA	TRBJ2-5	NA	CAISDPQETQYF	TGTGCCATCAGTGACCCTCAAGAGACCCAGTACTTC
TRBV21-1	NA	TRBJ2-1	NA	CASSKMDNPYNEQFF	TGTGCCAGCAGCAAGATGGACAATCCATACAATGAGCAGTTCTTC
TRBV7-9	TRBD1	TRBJ1-1	NA	CASSLGQGEVTEAFF	TGTGCCAGCAGCTTAGGACAGGGGGAAGTAACTGAAGCTTTCTTT